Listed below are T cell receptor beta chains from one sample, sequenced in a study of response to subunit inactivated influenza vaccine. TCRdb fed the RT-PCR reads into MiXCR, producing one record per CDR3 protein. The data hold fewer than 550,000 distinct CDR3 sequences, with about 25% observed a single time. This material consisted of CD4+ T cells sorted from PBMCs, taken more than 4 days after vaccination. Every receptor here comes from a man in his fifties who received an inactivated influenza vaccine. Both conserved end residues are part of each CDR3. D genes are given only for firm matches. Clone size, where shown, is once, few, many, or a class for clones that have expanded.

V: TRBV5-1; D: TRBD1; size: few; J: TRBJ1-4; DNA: TGCGCCAGCAGCTTGGCCGGGACAGAGAGTGAAAAACTGTTTTTT; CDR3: CASSLAGTESEKLFF
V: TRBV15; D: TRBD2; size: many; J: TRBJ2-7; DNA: TGTGCCACCAGCATTACTAGCGGGAGCTCCTACGAGCAGTACTTC; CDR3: CATSITSGSSYEQYF
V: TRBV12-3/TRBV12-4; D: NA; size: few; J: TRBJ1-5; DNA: TGTGCCAGCAGTTCGCAAGATCAGCCCCAGCATTTT; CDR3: CASSSQDQPQHF
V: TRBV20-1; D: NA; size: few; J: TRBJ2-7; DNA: TGCAGTGCTAGAGTCCCCGGGACCATATCCTACGAGCAGTACTTC; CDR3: CSARVPGTISYEQYF
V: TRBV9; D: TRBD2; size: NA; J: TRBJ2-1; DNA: TGTGCCAGCAGCGTATCTAGCGGGGTCCAATACAATGAGCAGTTCTTC; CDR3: CASSVSSGVQYNEQFF
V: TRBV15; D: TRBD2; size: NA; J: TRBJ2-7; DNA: TGTGCCACCAGCAGAGATTGGGAGGGTGAGTGGCAGTACTTC; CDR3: CATSRDWEGEWQYF
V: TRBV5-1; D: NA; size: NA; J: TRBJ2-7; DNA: TGCGCCAGCAGCTTTTCAGGGGCAAGTCACGAGCAGTACTTC; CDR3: CASSFSGASHEQYF
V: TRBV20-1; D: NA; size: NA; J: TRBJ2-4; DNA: TGCAGTGCCCCCCAGGTAGGGGCCAAAAACATTCAGTACTTC; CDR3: CSAPQVGAKNIQYF
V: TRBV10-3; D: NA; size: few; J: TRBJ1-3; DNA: TGTGCCATCATCAGAGAGGCGGGAGAAGGCGCTGGAAACACCATATATTTT; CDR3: CAIIREAGEGAGNTIYF
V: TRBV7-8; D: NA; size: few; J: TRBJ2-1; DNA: TGTGCCAGCAGCTCTGGCGGCATCTACAATGAGCAGTTCTTC; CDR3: CASSSGGIYNEQFF
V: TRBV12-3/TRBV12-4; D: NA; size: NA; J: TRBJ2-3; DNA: TGTGCCAGCAGCACTCAGGATACGCAGTATTTT; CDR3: CASSTQDTQYF
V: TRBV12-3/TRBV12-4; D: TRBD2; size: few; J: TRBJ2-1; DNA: TGTGCCAGCAGCCGTGGGACTAGCGGGCTCTACAATGAGCAGTTCTTC; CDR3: CASSRGTSGLYNEQFF
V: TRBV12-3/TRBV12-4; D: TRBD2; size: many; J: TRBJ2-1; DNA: TGTGCCAGCAGTTTCTCTGGCGGGAGTCGTAATGAGCAGTTCTTC; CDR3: CASSFSGGSRNEQFF
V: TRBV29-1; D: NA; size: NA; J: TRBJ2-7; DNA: TGCAGCGTCGAACGTCAGGGGACGGGGCAGTACTTC; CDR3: CSVERQGTGQYF
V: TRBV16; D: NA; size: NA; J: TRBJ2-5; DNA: TGTGCCAGCAGCCAATCGGGCGAAGGGACCCAGTACTTC; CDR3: CASSQSGEGTQYF
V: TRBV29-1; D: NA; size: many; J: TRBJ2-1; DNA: TGCAGCGCCTTAGTCTACAATGAGCAGTTCTTC; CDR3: CSALVYNEQFF
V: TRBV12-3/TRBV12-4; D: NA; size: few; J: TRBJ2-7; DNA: TGTGCCAGCAGTTTATTGGCAGGGGCCTCAAATGAGCAGTACTTC; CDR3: CASSLLAGASNEQYF
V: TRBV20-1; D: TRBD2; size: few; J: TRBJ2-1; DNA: TGCAGTGCCCCCAAGGGTCTAGCGGGGTATGAGCAGTTCTTC; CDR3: CSAPKGLAGYEQFF
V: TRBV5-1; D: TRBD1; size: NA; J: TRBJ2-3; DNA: TGCGCCAGCAGCTTGGCCGGGACAGGGTATCTCGATACGCAGTATTTT; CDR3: CASSLAGTGYLDTQYF
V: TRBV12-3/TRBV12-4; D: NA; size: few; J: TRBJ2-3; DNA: TGTGCCAGCAGTTCACAGCGAGATACGCAGTATTTT; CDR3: CASSSQRDTQYF
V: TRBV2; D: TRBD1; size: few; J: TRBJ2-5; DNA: TGTGCCTCGGGACAGGGGGAAAGGGAGACCCAGTACTTC; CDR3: CASGQGERETQYF
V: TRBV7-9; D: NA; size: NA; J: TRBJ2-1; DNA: TGTGCCAGCAGCTTAGCGGGGGGTTATCCCTACAATGAGCAGTTCTTC; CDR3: CASSLAGGYPYNEQFF
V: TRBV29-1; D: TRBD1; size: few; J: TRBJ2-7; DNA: TGCAGCGTGGCGGTACTTCGGACAGGGTACGAGCAGTACTTC; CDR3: CSVAVLRTGYEQYF
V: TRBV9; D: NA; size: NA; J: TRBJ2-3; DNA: TGTGCCAGCAGCGTAGATCCGCGGAATACGCAGTATTTT; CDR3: CASSVDPRNTQYF
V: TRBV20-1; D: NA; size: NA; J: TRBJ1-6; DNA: TGCAGTGCTAGATATAAGGCAGGGTATTCACCCCTCCACTTT; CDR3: CSARYKAGYSPLHF
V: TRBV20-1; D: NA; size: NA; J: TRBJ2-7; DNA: TGCAGTGCTAGAGATTGGACCGCCGAGCACTACGAGCAGTACTTC; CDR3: CSARDWTAEHYEQYF
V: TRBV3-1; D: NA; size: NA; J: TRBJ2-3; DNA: TGTGCCAGCAGCCAAGCCTCAGCGGCAGATACGCAGTATTTT; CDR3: CASSQASAADTQYF
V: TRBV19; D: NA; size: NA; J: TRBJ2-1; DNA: TGTGCCAGTAGTATGGGGAGGCGTTTGGTTTACAATGAGCAGTTCTTC; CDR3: CASSMGRRLVYNEQFF
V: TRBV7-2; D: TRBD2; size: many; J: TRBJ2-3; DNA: TGTGCCAGCAGCTTAGGACTAGCGAGCACAGATACGCAGTATTTT; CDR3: CASSLGLASTDTQYF
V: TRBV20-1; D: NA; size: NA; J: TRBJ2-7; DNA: TGCAGTGCTAGAGATCAGACCTACGAGCAGTACTTC; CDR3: CSARDQTYEQYF
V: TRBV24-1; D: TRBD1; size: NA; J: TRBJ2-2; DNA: TGTGCCACCAGTGAACCGGACAGGGTAGGAGGGGAGCTGTTTTTT; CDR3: CATSEPDRVGGELFF
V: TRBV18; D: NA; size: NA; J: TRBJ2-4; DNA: TGTGCCAGCTCACCACCGGTCACCTTAGCCAAAAACATTCAGTACTTC; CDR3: CASSPPVTLAKNIQYF
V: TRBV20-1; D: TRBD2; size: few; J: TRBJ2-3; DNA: TGCAGTGCTAGTCCCTCTAGCGGGGTACCAGATACGCAGTATTTT; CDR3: CSASPSSGVPDTQYF
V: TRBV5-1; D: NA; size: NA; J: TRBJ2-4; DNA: TGCGCCAGCAGCTTGTTGGACAGAAAGAAAAACATTCAGTACTTC; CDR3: CASSLLDRKKNIQYF
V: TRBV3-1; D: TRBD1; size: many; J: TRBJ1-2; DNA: TGTGCCAGCAGTCGACAGGGCTATGGCTACACCTTC; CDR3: CASSRQGYGYTF
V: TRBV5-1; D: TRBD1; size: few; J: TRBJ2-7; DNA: TGCGCCAGCAGCTTGGGTGGGGACAGTACCTACGAGCAGTACTTC; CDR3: CASSLGGDSTYEQYF
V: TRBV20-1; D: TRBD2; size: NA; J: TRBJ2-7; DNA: TGCAGTACTCTTGATGGTTCGACTAGCGGGAGAGGCGAGCAGTACTTC; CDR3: CSTLDGSTSGRGEQYF
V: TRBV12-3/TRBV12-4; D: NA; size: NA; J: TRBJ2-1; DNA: TGTGCCAGCAGTTCCTCCTACCGGGAAAAGGGGAATGAGCAGTTCTTC; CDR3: CASSSSYREKGNEQFF
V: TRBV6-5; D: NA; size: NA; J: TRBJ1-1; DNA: TGTGCCAGCAGTTACTCTCGGACAATGAACACTGAAGCTTTCTTT; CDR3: CASSYSRTMNTEAFF
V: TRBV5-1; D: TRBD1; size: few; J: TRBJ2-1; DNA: TGCGCCAGCAGCCCGGGACAGGCCTACAATGAGCAGTTCTTC; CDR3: CASSPGQAYNEQFF
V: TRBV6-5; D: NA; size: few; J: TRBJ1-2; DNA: TGTGCCAGCAGTTACGGGTCTGGGAGTAACTATGGCTACACCTTC; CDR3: CASSYGSGSNYGYTF
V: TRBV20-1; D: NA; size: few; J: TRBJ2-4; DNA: TGCAGTGCTAGTCCATTTGGCGGCCTAAAGGGGAACATTCAGTACTTC; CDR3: CSASPFGGLKGNIQYF
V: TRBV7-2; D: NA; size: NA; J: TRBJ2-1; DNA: TGTGCCAGCAGCTTTGTGCGGGAAGCCTACAATGAGCAGTTCTTC; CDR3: CASSFVREAYNEQFF
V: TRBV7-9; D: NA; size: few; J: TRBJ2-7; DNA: TGTGCCAGCAGCTTAGCTTTGGCCGACTCCCCCTACGAGCAGTACTTC; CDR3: CASSLALADSPYEQYF
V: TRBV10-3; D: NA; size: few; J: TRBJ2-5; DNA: TGTGCCATCAGTGAGTCTCGAGAAGAGACCCAGTACTTC; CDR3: CAISESREETQYF
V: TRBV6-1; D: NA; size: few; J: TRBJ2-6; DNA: TGTGCCAGCAGTAAATCGCTCTCTGGGGCCAACGTCCTGACTTTC; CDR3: CASSKSLSGANVLTF
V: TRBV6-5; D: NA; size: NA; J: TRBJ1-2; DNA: TGTGCCAGCAGTTACGGGGACCGTCGAGGCTACACCTTC; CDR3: CASSYGDRRGYTF
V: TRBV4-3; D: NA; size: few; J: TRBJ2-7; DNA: TGCGCCAGCAGCCACCCCACGTGGCTTCTAACCTACGAGCAGTACTTC; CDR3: CASSHPTWLLTYEQYF
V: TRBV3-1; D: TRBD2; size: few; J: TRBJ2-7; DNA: TGTGCCAGCAGCCAAGGACTCGGACTAGCTGTCGAGCAGTACTTC; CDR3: CASSQGLGLAVEQYF
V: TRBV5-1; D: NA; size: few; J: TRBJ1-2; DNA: TGCGCCAGCAGCTTCCATCGCGGGGGCTACACCTTC; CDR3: CASSFHRGGYTF
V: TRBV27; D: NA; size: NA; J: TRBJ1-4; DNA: TGTGCCAGCAGACCGCCAGGAGACCGGGAAAAACTGTTTTTT; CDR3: CASRPPGDREKLFF
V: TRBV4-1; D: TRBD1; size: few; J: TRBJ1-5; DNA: TGCGCCAGCAGCCAAGACGTGACAGGGCCTAGCAATCAGCCCCAGCATTTT; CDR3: CASSQDVTGPSNQPQHF
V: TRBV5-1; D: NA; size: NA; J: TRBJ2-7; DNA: TGCGCCAGCAGTCCAGGGGGGCGCCGACTCGAGCAGTACTTC; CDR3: CASSPGGRRLEQYF
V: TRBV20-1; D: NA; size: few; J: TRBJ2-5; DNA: TGCAGTGCCAAAACAAGGCCAGGCGTAGAGACCCAGTACTTC; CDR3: CSAKTRPGVETQYF
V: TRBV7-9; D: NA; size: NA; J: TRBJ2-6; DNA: TGTGCCAGCAGCTTCCAAGGGGCCAACGTCCTGACTTTC; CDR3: CASSFQGANVLTF
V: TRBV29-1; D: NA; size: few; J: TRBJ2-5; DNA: TGCAGCGTTGAAGATGCGCAGTTTCAAGAGACCCAGTACTTC; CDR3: CSVEDAQFQETQYF
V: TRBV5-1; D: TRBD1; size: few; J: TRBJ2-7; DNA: TGCGCCAGCAGCCCGACAGGGATTTACGAGCAGTACTTC; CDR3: CASSPTGIYEQYF
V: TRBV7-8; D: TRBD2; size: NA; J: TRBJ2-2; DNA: TGTGCCAGCAGCAGGACTAGCGGGAGTTGGTACACCGGGGAGCTGTTTTTT; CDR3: CASSRTSGSWYTGELFF
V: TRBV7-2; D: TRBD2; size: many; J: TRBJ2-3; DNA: TGTGCCAGCAGCTTAGAACGGGGGGGGAGGACAGATACGCAGTATTTT; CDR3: CASSLERGGRTDTQYF
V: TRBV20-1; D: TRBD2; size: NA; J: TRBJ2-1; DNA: TGCAGTGCTAGAGATAGAAGCGGGACCCCCTTCGAGCAGTTCTTC; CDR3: CSARDRSGTPFEQFF